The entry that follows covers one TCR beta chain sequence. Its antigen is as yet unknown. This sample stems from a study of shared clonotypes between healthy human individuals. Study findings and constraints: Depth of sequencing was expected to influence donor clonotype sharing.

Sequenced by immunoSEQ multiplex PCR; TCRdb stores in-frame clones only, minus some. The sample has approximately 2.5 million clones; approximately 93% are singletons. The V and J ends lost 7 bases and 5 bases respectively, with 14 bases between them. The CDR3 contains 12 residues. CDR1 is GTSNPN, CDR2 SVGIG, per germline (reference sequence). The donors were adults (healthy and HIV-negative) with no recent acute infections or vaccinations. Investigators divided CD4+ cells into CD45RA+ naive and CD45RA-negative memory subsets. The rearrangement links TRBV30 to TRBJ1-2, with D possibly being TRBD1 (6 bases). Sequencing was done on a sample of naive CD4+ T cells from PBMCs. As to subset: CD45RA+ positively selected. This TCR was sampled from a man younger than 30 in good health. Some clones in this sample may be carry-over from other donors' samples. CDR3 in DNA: TGTGCCTTCCGTAGGGGGAATTATGGCTACACCTTC. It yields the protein CAFRRGNYGYTF.